This TCR beta chain appears in the sequencing data of a study of shared clonotypes between healthy human individuals. Study at large: There were three CD4 naive, three CD4 memory, two CD8 naive and one CD8 memory plates per donor.

The CDR3 spans 15 residues. CDR1 is MNHNS and CDR2 is SASEGT in the germline V gene. V was pared by 1 base and J by 0 bases, with 8 bases between. Sorted-subset replicate PCRs used 150 to 200 ng of genomic DNA. This amount corresponded to some 30,000 T cell genomes. Produced via immunoSEQ multiplex PCR; TCRdb's table is partial and in-frame only. The table has 1.4 million or so clones, around 98.5% seen once. This TCR came from a young man in good health. Material: naive CD4+ T cells sorted from blood. Indicated subset: CD45RA+ positively selected. The J gene is TRBJ2-3, the V gene TRBV6-1, with a possible D match to TRBD2 (5 bases). The CDR3 DNA follows: TGTGCCAGCAGTGAAGTCGTAGCGAGCACAGATACGCAGTATTTT. Translated, it gives CASSEVVASTDTQYF.